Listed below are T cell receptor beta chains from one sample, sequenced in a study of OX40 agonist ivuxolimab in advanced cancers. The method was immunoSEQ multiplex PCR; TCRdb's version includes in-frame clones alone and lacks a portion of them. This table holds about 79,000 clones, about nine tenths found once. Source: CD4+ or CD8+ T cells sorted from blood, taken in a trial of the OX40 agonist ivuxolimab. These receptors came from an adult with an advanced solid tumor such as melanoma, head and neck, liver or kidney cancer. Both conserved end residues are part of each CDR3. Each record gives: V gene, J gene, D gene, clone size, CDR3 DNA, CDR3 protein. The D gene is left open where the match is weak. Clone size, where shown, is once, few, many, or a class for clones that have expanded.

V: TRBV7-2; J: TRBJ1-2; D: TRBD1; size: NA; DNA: TGTGCCAGCAGCTTACCCTTGGGGGGGACAGGGTCTGGCTACACCTTC; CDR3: CASSLPLGGTGSGYTF
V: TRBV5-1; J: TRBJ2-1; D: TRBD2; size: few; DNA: TGCGCCAGCAGCTTGGGACTAGCGGGAGTCAATGAGCAGTTCTTC; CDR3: CASSLGLAGVNEQFF
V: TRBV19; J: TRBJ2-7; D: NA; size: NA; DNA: TGTGCCAGTAGTACTCGTTTCGGTTCCTACGAGCAGTACTTC; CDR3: CASSTRFGSYEQYF
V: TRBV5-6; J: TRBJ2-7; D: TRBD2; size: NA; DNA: TGTGCCAGCAGCTGGACAGCGGCGGGAGGGTCCTACGAGCAGTACTTC; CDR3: CASSWTAAGGSYEQYF
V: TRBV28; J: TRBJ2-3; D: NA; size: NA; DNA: TGTGCCAGCAGCTCCGGGCAGACTAGCACAGATACGCAGTATTTT; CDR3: CASSSGQTSTDTQYF
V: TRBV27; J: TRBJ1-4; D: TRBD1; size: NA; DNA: TGTGCCAGCAGTTCGGGGACAGGGCATGAAAAACTGTTTTTT; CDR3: CASSSGTGHEKLFF
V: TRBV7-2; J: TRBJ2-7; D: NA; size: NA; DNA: TGTGCCAGCAGCGCCACAGGGCACGAGCAGTACTTC; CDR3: CASSATGHEQYF
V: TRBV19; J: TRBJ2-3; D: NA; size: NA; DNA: TGTGCCAGTAGTGCCCGGACTGGAAACCGCTGGGATACGCAGTATTTT; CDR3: CASSARTGNRWDTQYF
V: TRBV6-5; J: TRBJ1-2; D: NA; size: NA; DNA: TGTGCCAGCAGTTACACTCAGGGCGGCTACACCTTC; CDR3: CASSYTQGGYTF
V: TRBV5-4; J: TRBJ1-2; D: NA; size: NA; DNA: TGTGCCAGCAGCTTGGGCTCGGGGGCCGGGTATGGCTACACCTTC; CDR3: CASSLGSGAGYGYTF
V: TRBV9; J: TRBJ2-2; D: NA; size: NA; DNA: TGTGCCAGCAGCGTTTCAGGCCTAGTAAACACCGGGGAGCTGTTTTTT; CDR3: CASSVSGLVNTGELFF
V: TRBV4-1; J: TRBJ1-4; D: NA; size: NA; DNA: TGCGCCAGCAGCCAAGACAGGGACCCGAGGGTAGAAAAACTGTTTTTT; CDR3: CASSQDRDPRVEKLFF
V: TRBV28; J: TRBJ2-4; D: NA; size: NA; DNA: TGTGCCAGCAGTTTACCGGGGAGAAACATTCAGTACTTC; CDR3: CASSLPGRNIQYF
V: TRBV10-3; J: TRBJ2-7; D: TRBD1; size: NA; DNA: TGTGCCATCAAGGGGACAGGGAGCTCCTACGAGCAGTACTTC; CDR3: CAIKGTGSSYEQYF
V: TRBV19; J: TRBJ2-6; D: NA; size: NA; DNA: TGTGCCAGTAGTGCCCCCCAGTTTGCCACTGGGGCCAACGTCCTGACTTTC; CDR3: CASSAPQFATGANVLTF
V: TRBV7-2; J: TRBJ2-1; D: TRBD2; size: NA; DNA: TGTGCCAGCAGCTTCGTCCCGGGACTAGCGGGAGTGGATGAGCAGTTCTTC; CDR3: CASSFVPGLAGVDEQFF
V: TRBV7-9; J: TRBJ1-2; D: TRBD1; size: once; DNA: TGTGCCAGCAGCTCAGGGAACCGGGACAGCCCCTATGGCTACACCTTC; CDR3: CASSSGNRDSPYGYTF
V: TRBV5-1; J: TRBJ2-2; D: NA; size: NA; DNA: TGCGCCAGCAGAGTGAGGGGTAGGAACACCGGGGAGCTGTTTTTT; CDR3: CASRVRGRNTGELFF
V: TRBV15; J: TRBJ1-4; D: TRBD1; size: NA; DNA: TGTGCCACCAGCCCCCAGGGGGTGAGGGGTGAAAAACTGTTTTTT; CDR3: CATSPQGVRGEKLFF
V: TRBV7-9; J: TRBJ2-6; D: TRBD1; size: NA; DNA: TGTGCCAGCAGCTCGGACAGGGCCGGGGCCAACGTCCTGACTTTC; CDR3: CASSSDRAGANVLTF
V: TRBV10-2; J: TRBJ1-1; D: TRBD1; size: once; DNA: TGCGCCAGCCAGGGGGCTTTGAAGGACACTGAAGCTTTCTTT; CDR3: CASQGALKDTEAFF
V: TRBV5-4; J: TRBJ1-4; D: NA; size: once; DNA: TGTGCCAGCAGCTCACCCGGGCGGGCTAATGAAAAACTGTTTTTT; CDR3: CASSSPGRANEKLFF
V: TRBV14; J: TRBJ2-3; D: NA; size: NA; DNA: TGTGCCAGCAGACCCCCTGGGGCTAGCACAGATACGCAGTATTTT; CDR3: CASRPPGASTDTQYF
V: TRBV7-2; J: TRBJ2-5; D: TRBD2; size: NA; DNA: TGTGCCAGCAGCTCGCCGACTAGCGGGAGAGAGACCCAGTACTTC; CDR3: CASSSPTSGRETQYF
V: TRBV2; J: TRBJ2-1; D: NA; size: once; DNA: TGTGCCTCGGGGCTTATTTCCTCCTACAATGAGCAGTTCTTC; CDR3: CASGLISSYNEQFF
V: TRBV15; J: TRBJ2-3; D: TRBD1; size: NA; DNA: TGTGCCACCAGCAGACCCGGGACAGGATTACTCACAGATACGCAGTATTTT; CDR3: CATSRPGTGLLTDTQYF
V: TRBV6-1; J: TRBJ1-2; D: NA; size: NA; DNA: TGTGCCAGCAGTCCCCCCCCCGGCTACACCTTC; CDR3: CASSPPPGYTF
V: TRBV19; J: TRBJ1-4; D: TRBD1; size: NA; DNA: TGTGCCAGTACCCCGACAGGGAACCTTGAAAAACTGTTTTTT; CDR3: CASTPTGNLEKLFF
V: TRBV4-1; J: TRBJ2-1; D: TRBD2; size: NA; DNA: TGCGCCAGCAGCCAAGGATCCGGGACTAGCACCTACAATGAGCAGTTCTTC; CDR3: CASSQGSGTSTYNEQFF
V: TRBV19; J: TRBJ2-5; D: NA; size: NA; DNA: TGTGCCAGTAGTCCCGGCGCGGGGTGGAAAGAGACCCAGTACTTC; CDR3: CASSPGAGWKETQYF
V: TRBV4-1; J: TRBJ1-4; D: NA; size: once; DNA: TGCGCCAGCAGCCAATGGGTGGGGAATAATGAAAAACTGTTTTTT; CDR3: CASSQWVGNNEKLFF
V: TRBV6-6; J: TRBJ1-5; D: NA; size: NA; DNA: TGTGCCAGCGGGTTGCGTCAGGGCGGCCAGCCCCAGCATTTT; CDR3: CASGLRQGGQPQHF